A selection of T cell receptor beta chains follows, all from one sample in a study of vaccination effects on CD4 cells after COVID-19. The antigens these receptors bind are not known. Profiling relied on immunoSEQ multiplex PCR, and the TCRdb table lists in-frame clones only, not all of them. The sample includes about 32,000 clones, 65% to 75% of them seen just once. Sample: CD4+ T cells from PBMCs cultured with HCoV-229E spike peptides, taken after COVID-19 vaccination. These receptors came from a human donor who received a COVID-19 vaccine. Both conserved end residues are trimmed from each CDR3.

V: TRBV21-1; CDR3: ASSKCKGRGLDYGYT
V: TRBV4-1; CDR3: ASSQGRARGGANEQF
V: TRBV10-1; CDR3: ASSGPLGDTQY
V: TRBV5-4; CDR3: ASSRGGQGVNEQF
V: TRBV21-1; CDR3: ASSGGVSGRSSYNEQF
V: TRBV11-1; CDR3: ASSLGLADGGELF
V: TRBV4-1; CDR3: ASSQDQGRGGLYNEQF
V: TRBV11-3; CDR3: ASSSGPGGINEQF
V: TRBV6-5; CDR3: ASSWTGTNQETQY
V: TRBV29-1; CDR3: SVPGTGFTGANVLT
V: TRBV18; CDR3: ASSPPSTRRGTGELF
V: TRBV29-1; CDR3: SGGSGTNTEAF
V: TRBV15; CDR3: ATSSGTLTDTQY
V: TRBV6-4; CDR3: ASSEQGGSGANVLT
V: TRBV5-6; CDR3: ASSLGVGEQY
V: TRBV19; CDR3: ASTATGITYNSPLH
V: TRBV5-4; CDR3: ASSLGGEAVGGYT
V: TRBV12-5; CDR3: ASGLGDRTQETQY
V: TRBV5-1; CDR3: ASSPAGGQETQY
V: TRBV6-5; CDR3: ASTFDRGQNTEAF
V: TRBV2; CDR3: ASSRNRRGGDNEKLF
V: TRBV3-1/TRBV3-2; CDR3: ASSPGTWYNEQF
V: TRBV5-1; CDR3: ASSPDGYSNQPQH
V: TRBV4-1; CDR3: ASSQDRDLTGNTIY
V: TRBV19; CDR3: ASSIRSFSTDTQY
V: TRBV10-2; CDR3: ASSEGKNTEAF